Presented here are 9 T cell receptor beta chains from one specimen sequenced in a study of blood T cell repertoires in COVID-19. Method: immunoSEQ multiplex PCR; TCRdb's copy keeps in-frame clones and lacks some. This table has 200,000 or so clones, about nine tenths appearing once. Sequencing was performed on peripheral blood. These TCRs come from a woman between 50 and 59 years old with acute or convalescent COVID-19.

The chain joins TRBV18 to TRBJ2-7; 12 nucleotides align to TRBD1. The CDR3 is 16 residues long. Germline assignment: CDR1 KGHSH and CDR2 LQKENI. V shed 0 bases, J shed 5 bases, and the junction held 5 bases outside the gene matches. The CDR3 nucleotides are TGTGCCAGCTCACCACCAACGGGACAGGGGGCTGACGAGCAGTACTTC. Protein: CASSPPTGQGADEQYF.

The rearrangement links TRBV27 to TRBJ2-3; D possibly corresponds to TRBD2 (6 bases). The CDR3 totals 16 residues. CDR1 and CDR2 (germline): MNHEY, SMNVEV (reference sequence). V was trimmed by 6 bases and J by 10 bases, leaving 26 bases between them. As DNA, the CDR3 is TGTGCCAGCAGACCCACGTGGGGGAGGTCACCCGCCGCGCAGTATTTT. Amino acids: CASRPTWGRSPAAQYF.

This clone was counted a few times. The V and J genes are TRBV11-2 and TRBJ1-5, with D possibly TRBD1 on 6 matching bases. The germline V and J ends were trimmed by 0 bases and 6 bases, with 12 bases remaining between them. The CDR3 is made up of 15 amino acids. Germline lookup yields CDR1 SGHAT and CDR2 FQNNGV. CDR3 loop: CASSLDRGGGQPQHF. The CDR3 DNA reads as TGTGCCAGCAGCTTAGATAGGGGGGGCGGTCAGCCCCAGCATTTT.

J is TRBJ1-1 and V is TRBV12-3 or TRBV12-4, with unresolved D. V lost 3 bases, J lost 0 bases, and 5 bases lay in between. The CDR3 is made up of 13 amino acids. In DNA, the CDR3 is TGTGCCAGCAGTTTTTCAGTGAACACTGAAGCTTTCTTT. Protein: CASSFSVNTEAFF.

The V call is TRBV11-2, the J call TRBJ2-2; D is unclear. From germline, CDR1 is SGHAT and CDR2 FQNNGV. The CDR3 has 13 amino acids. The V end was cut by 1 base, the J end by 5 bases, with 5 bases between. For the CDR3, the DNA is TGTGCCAGCAGCTTAGCACTGACCGGGGAGCTGTTTTTT. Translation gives CASSLALTGELFF.

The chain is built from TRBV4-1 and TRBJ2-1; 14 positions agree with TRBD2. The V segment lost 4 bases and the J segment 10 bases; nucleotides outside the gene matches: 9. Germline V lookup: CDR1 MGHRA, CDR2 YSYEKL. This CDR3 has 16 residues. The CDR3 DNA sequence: TGCGCCAGCAGCCCCCGACTAGCGGGGGGGCCGGGGGAGCAGTTCTTC. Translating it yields CASSPRLAGGPGEQFF.

The CDR3 is CASSLDRGGGNYGYTF. The CDR3 DNA reads as TGTGCCAGCAGCTTAGATCGCGGCGGGGGTAACTATGGCTACACCTTC. The V gene is TRBV11-2, the J gene TRBJ1-2; D may be TRBD1 (5 bases). The CDR3 contains 16 residues. Trimming pared 0 bases from V and 1 base from J, leaving 12 bases between. CDR1 and CDR2 (germline): SGHAT, FQNNGV.

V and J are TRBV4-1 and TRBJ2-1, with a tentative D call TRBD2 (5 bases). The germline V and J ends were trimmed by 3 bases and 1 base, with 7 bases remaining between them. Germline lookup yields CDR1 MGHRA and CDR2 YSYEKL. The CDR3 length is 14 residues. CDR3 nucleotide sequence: TGCGCCAGCAGCCATAGCGTTTCCTACAATGAGCAGTTCTTC. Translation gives CASSHSVSYNEQFF.

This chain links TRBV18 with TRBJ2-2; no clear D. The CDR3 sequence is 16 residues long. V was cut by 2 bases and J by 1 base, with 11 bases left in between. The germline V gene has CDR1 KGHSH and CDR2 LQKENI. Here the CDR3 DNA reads TGTGCCAGCTCACCAGAACATGGCCAGAACACCGGGGAGCTGTTTTTT. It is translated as CASSPEHGQNTGELFF.